A single sample gave rise to the 17 T cell receptor beta chains below, sequenced in a study of blood T cell repertoires in COVID-19. Sequenced by immunoSEQ multiplex PCR; TCRdb stores in-frame clones only, minus some. The repertoire holds about 88,000 clones, with less than 85% as singletons. The specimen was peripheral blood. The receptors stem from a human donor in a cohort sampled during active COVID-19.

The chain joins TRBV7-2 to TRBJ2-6; a possible D gene is TRBD2 (6 bases). CDR3 length equals 16 residues. Between the trimmed V and J ends, which lost 5 bases and 0 bases, there was a span of 11 bases. CDR1 is SGHTA and CDR2 is FQGNSA in the germline V gene. CDR3 nucleotides: TGTGCCAGCAGCCCCATGGGACTCTCTGGGGCCAACGTCCTGACTTTC. It is translated as CASSPMGLSGANVLTF.

This clone appeared a few times. This chain links TRBV30 with TRBJ1-1, with 8 bases lining up with TRBD1. Losses at the gene ends were 1 base for V and 3 bases for J; bases not matched to a gene: 7. The germline V gene has CDR1 GTSNPN and CDR2 SVGIG (reference sequence). The CDR3 has 15 residues. CDR3 in amino acids: CAWSARLTGDTEAFF. CDR3 sequence (DNA): TGTGCCTGGAGTGCTCGCTTGACAGGGGACACTGAAGCTTTCTTT.

The rearrangement links TRBV28 to TRBJ1-1; no clear D gene. This CDR3 has 19 amino acids. Trimming cost V 2 bases and J 1 base, with 23 bases left between them. The germline V gene has CDR1 MDHEN and CDR2 SYDVKM. The CDR3 here is CASSLIPPGSVSPNTEAFF. The CDR3 region has the DNA TGTGCCAGCAGTTTAATCCCCCCCGGCAGCGTTTCCCCGAACACTGAAGCTTTCTTT.

The chain employs TRBV27 and TRBJ2-1; 9 bases line up with TRBD1. The CDR3 spans 14 residues. Germline-derived CDR1 and CDR2 are MNHEY and SMNVEV (reference sequence). The junction had 7 bases not matched to a gene; V was cut back by 7 bases and J by 6 bases. Here the CDR3 reads CASKDRGFSNEQFF. Here the CDR3 DNA reads TGTGCCAGCAAAGACAGGGGGTTTAGCAATGAGCAGTTCTTC.

The chain employs TRBV20-1 and TRBJ1-3; TRBD1 matches at 7 bases. With V trimmed by 3 bases and J by 3 bases, 14 bases remained unmatched. CDR3 length: 17 residues. The germline CDR1 and CDR2 sequences are DFQATT and SNEGSKA (reference sequence). The CDR3 DNA reads as TGCAGTGCTAGTGCCCCGGGACAGACTATTCATGGAAACACCATATATTTT. It codes for CSASAPGQTIHGNTIYF.

The V and J genes are TRBV7-2 and TRBJ1-2; 7 bases line up with TRBD1. The junction had 12 bases not matched to a gene; V was cut back by 5 bases and J by 6 bases. This CDR3 has 15 amino acids. The germline gives CDR1 SGHTA, CDR2 FQGNSA. In DNA form, the CDR3 reads TGTGCCAGCAGCCCCCACCCGACAGGGCAAAATGGCTACACCTTC. The encoded protein is CASSPHPTGQNGYTF.

In its sample, this clone was seen a few times. The chain couples TRBV28 to TRBJ1-3, with D perhaps matching TRBD1 (6 bases). V was trimmed by 6 bases and J by 0 bases, leaving 12 bases between them. Germline CDR1 reads MDHEN; CDR2 reads SYDVKM. The CDR3 extends over 15 amino acids. CDR3 sequence (DNA): TGTGCCAGCAGCCCCTGGACAGACTCTGGAAACACCATATATTTT. This codes for CASSPWTDSGNTIYF.

The chain couples TRBV19 to TRBJ1-1, with TRBD1 as a possible D gene (5 bases). This CDR3 has 11 residues. V dropped 4 bases and J dropped 6 bases, with 6 bases sitting between them. In germline, CDR1 is LNHDA, CDR2 SQIVND (reference sequence). CDR3 coding DNA: TGTGCCAGTAGTAAGGGGCCTGAAGCTTTCTTT. Its translation: CASSKGPEAFF.

The V call is TRBV2, the J call TRBJ1-1, with TRBD1 matching over 7 bases. From germline, CDR1 is SNHLY and CDR2 FYNNEI. Trimming at V came to 5 bases and at J to 11 bases, leaving 5 bases not matched to a gene. This CDR3 spans 11 amino acids. The chain's CDR3 is CASSPRQGAFF. CDR3 nucleotide sequence: TGTGCCAGCAGTCCTCGACAGGGCGCTTTCTTT.

By share of the sample, this clone is medium-sized. This sequence joins TRBV9 and TRBJ1-1; a possible D gene is TRBD1 (5 bases). Per germline, CDR1 SGDLS and CDR2 YYNGEE. The CDR3 covers 16 residues. Trimming pared 5 bases from V and 6 bases from J, leaving 23 bases between. Here the CDR3 reads CASRPAGGDHSPEAFF. The CDR3 nucleotides read TGTGCCAGCAGACCCGCGGGGGGGGATCATTCTCCTGAAGCTTTCTTT. The whole variable domain, filled in from reference TRBV9 and TRBJ1-1, reads DSGVTQTPKHLITATGQRVTLRCSPRSGDLSVYWYQQSLDQGLQFLIQYYNGEERAKGNILERFSAQQFPDLHSELNLSSLELGDSALYFCASRPAGGDHSPEAFFGQGTRLTVV.

The genes are TRBV7-3 and TRBJ2-4; the match to TRBD2 covers 8 bases. V trimming: 6 bases; J trimming: 8 bases; junction bases outside the gene matches: 6. Germline-derived CDR1 and CDR2 are SGHTA and FQGTGA. This CDR3 has 13 amino acids. The CDR3: CASSFYSGDIQYF. The CDR3 DNA reads as TGTGCCAGCAGTTTTTATAGCGGGGACATTCAGTACTTC.

The CDR3 coding sequence is TGCAGTGCTAGTAACAGGGGTGGCTACACCTTC. It yields the protein CSASNRGGYTF. V gene TRBV20-1 combines with J gene TRBJ1-2; TRBD1 agrees at 7 bases. The CDR3 sequence is 11 residues long. V lost 3 bases, J lost 7 bases, and 2 bases stayed unmatched. CDR1 and CDR2 from the germline V gene are DFQATT and SNEGSKA (reference sequence).

This chain joins TRBV24-1 and TRBJ1-2, with 7 bases identical to TRBD1. The CDR3 length is 16 residues. Looked up from germline, CDR1 is KGHDR and CDR2 is SFDVKD. Unmatched junction bases numbered 12, after V lost 4 bases and J lost 5 bases. The CDR3 DNA reads TGTGCCACCAGTGACCCCAACACAGGGGTAGGATATGGCTACACCTTC. It yields the protein CATSDPNTGVGYGYTF.

This rearrangement joins TRBV16 to TRBJ2-1, with D perhaps matching TRBD1 (6 bases). CDR3 length: 17 amino acids. Germline V lookup: CDR1 KGHSY, CDR2 FQNENV. V lost 4 bases, J lost 4 bases, and 20 bases lay in between. CDR3 residues: CASSPSEGERAYNEQFF. The CDR3 nucleotides read TGTGCCAGCAGCCCCAGCGAGGGGGAGAGGGCTTACAATGAGCAGTTCTTC.

The J gene is TRBJ1-1, the V gene TRBV30, with TRBD1 matching 7 bases. The germline V gene has CDR1 GTSNPN and CDR2 SVGIG (reference sequence). The CDR3 has 15 residues. Trimming removed 3 bases from V and 6 bases from J; junction bases left unmatched: 13. This CDR3 reads CAWRTPLRGWAEAFF. For the CDR3, the DNA is TGTGCCTGGAGGACCCCCCTCAGGGGGTGGGCTGAAGCTTTCTTT.

This chain joins TRBV10-3 and TRBJ1-1; D not certain. Germline V gene lookup returns CDR1 ENHRY and CDR2 SYGVKD. The CDR3 sequence is 15 residues long. V lost 0 bases, J lost 5 bases, and 13 bases lay in between. CDR3: CAISESEGGWTEAFF. For the CDR3, the DNA is TGTGCCATCAGTGAGTCGGAAGGAGGTTGGACTGAAGCTTTCTTT.

The chain combines TRBV15 with TRBJ2-7; a possible D gene is TRBD1 (5 bases). Germline V gene data show CDR1 as LNHNV and CDR2 as YYDKDF (reference sequence). V lost 0 bases, J lost 6 bases, and 12 bases lay in between. The CDR3 is made up of 14 amino acids. CDR3 amino acids: CATSRERQGREQYF. In nucleotides, the CDR3 is TGTGCCACCAGCAGAGAGAGGCAGGGCCGCGAGCAGTACTTC.